Each of the 23 T cell receptor beta chains below was sequenced from the same sample in a study of control samples from healthy donors and cancer patients (dated by TCRdb to about 2020). The library relied on the immunoSEQ multiplex PCR assay. The table was pulled from immuneACCESS by TCRdb, which kept in-frame rearrangements only. Such tables lose some clones; where checked, under half of the loss comes from unresolved V genes, and the rest has no known cause. The sample table lists over 100,000 clones, roughly 89% of them with a count of one. Roughly 18% of the sample lies in the top ten. What was sequenced was blood. These receptors all come from a woman in her 50s in good health.

The chain has TRBV6-5 and TRBJ1-1; D is ambiguous. CDR3 length equals 14 residues. The germline gives CDR1 MNHEY, CDR2 SVGAGI. Trimming cost V 2 bases and J 0 bases, with 7 bases left between them. The CDR3 bases are TGTGCCAGCAGTTACGATGGTATGAACACTGAAGCTTTCTTT. Encoded protein: CASSYDGMNTEAFF.

The chain uses TRBV6-2 or TRBV6-3 and TRBJ2-7; 8 nucleotides align to TRBD2. The CDR3 is 19 amino acids. Germline V gene lookup returns CDR1 MNHEY and CDR2 SVGEGT. J gave up 1 base and V 3 bases, and 17 bases lay outside the gene matches. As DNA, the CDR3 is TGTGCCAGCAGTTATGGCCCGGGAGGGCCGATGTGGGAGTCCTACGAGCAGTACGTC. It codes for CASSYGPGGPMWESYEQYV.

Only one count was recorded for this clone. The chain is built from TRBV2 and TRBJ1-3; D not certain. Germline CDR1 SNHLY, CDR2 FYNNEI. V was clipped by 7 bases and J by 0 bases, with 16 bases between them. The CDR3 has 16 amino acids. The CDR3 DNA follows: TGTGCCAGCATTTTTGGACGGAGAAGCTCTGGAAACACCATATATTTT. Translated, it gives CASIFGRRSSGNTIYF.

The chain has TRBV7-2 and TRBJ2-1, with 9 bases that match TRBD2. The germline CDR1 and CDR2 sequences are SGHTA and FQGNSA. Germline trimming cut 1 base from V and 6 bases from J; bases unmatched to any gene: 7. The length of the CDR3 is 16 residues. The CDR3 loop is CASSLGGAGGPNEQFF. The CDR3 DNA sequence: TGTGCCAGCAGCTTAGGGGGAGCGGGGGGCCCCAATGAGCAGTTCTTC. Full variable domain (missing parts from reference TRBV7-2 and TRBJ2-1): GAGVSQSPSNKVTEKGKDVELRCDPISGHTALYWYRQSLGQGLEFLIYFQGNSAPDKSGLPSDRFSAERTGGSVSTLTIQRTQQEDSAVYLCASSLGGAGGPNEQFFGPGTRLTVL.

This chain links TRBV6-2 or TRBV6-3 with TRBJ2-3, with 7 bases lining up with TRBD2. Germline trimming cut 2 bases from V and 0 bases from J; bases unmatched to any gene: 17. The CDR3 is 20 amino acids. Germline-derived CDR1 and CDR2 are MNHEY and SVGEGT. The CDR3 DNA is TGTGCCAGCAGTTACGAGGGAGGGCTACTTCACGGTAGTAGCACAGATACGCAGTATTTT. Translated, it gives CASSYEGGLLHGSSTDTQYF.

This clone has just one count. V is TRBV5-1 and J is TRBJ2-5; D is ambiguous. Looked up from germline, CDR1 is SGHRS and CDR2 is YFSETQ. V was pared by 6 bases and J by 2 bases, with 11 bases between. This CDR3 has 13 amino acids. CDR3 nucleotides: TGCGCCAGCATTGGGTACACTCAAGAGACCCAGTACTTC. Its protein product is CASIGYTQETQYF.

V usage is TRBV6-6 and J usage is TRBJ1-5, with TRBD1 matching over 11 bases. V shed 6 bases and J 8 bases; nucleotides not matched to a gene: 6. The CDR3 has 14 amino acids. CDR1 MNHNY and CDR2 SVGAGI come from the germline V gene (reference sequence). In DNA form, the CDR3 reads TGTGCCAGCAGGGGGACAGGGGGTCTGGAGCCCCAGCATTTT. It translates to CASRGTGGLEPQHF.

CDR3 sequence: CASSESFYGYTF. The CDR3 DNA is TGTGCCAGCAGTGAATCTTTCTATGGCTACACCTTC. The genes are TRBV25-1 and TRBJ1-2, with D hard to call. The germline V gene has CDR1 MGHDK and CDR2 SYGVNS. Between the trimmed V and J ends, which lost 1 base and 4 bases, there was a span of 4 bases. This CDR3 is 12 amino acids long.

The count of this clone is one. The V call is TRBV6-1, the J call TRBJ1-2; D remains unclear. V was cut by 1 base and J by 8 bases, with 26 bases left in between. CDR1 and CDR2 from the germline V gene are MNHNS and SASEGT. The CDR3 loop spans 18 amino acids. CDR3 loop: CASSEGMRHGLINYGYTF. The DNA of the CDR3 is TGTGCCAGCAGTGAAGGGATGAGGCACGGATTAATTAATTACGGCTACACCTTC.

The chain combines TRBV9 with TRBJ2-5; TRBD1 is a possible D gene (6 bases). CDR3 size: 15 residues. The germline V and J ends were trimmed by 4 bases and 3 bases, with 16 bases remaining between them. Germline loops: CDR1 SGDLS, CDR2 YYNGEE. CDR3 sequence: CASSPISGAEETQYF. CDR3 in DNA: TGTGCCAGCAGCCCCATCTCAGGGGCGGAAGAGACCCAGTACTTC. The full variable domain, rest sourced from reference TRBV9 and TRBJ2-5, is DSGVTQTPKHLITATGQRVTLRCSPRSGDLSVYWYQQSLDQGLQFLIQYYNGEERAKGNILERFSAQQFPDLHSELNLSSLELGDSALYFCASSPISGAEETQYFGPGTRLLVL.

The V gene is TRBV15, the J gene TRBJ2-1; D not certain. This CDR3 is 14 amino acids long. Germline V gene sequence: CDR1 LNHNV, CDR2 YYDKDF (reference sequence). Trimming removed 0 bases at V and 6 bases at J, with 9 bases between. The CDR3 sequence is CATSRDFSANEQFF. The CDR3 bases are TGTGCCACCAGCAGAGATTTTTCAGCCAATGAGCAGTTCTTC.

This clone was seen more than once but under ten times. V gene TRBV19 combines with J gene TRBJ2-7; D may match TRBD1 or TRBD2 (5 bases each). Deletions cut 4 bases from V and 5 bases from J, with 9 bases between. CDR3 size: 12 residues. Germline lookup yields CDR1 LNHDA and CDR2 SQIVND (reference sequence). CDR3 coding DNA: TGTGCCAGTAGTACGGGGCACAACGAGCAGTACTTC. Translation: CASSTGHNEQYF.

There are a few counts of this clone. J is TRBJ2-1 and V is TRBV3-1 (or the pseudogene TRBV3-2); TRBD2 matches at 7 bases. CDR3 length equals 15 residues. Germline trimming cut 1 base from V and 9 bases from J; bases unmatched to any gene: 9. Germline V gives CDR1 LGHDT, CDR2 YNNKEL (reference sequence). CDR3 in DNA: TGTGCCAGCAGCCAAGGGACTAGGGGCAGTGCTGAGCAGTTCTTC. Protein: CASSQGTRGSAEQFF.

The chain is built from TRBV28 and TRBJ1-4, with D perhaps matching TRBD1 (6 bases). V shed 4 bases and J shed 10 bases, with 13 bases lying between them. The CDR3 covers 13 residues. Germline V CDR1 and CDR2: MDHEN, SYDVKM. The CDR3 bases are TGTGCCAGCAGTTACTTAGGGGGGAGAAAACTGTTTTTT. Translating it yields CASSYLGGRKLFF.

This clone was counted a few times. The V gene is TRBV3-1 (or the pseudogene TRBV3-2), the J gene TRBJ1-2; D call uncertain. Germline CDR1 reads LGHDT; CDR2 reads YNNKEL (reference sequence). Trimming shortened V by 1 base and J by 10 bases, and 10 bases separated the two germline ends. The CDR3 contains 12 residues. This chain's CDR3 is CASSQGRIVYTF. CDR3 coding DNA: TGTGCCAGCAGCCAAGGGCGGATAGTCTACACCTTC.

The chain combines TRBV4-2 with TRBJ2-3; 7 nucleotides align to TRBD2. V trimming: 1 base; J trimming: 2 bases; junction bases outside the gene matches: 6. Looked up from germline, CDR1 is LGHNA and CDR2 is YNFKEQ. This CDR3 spans 16 amino acids. The CDR3 nucleotides read TGTGCCAGCAGCCAAGGTGGCGGGAGCTCCACAGATACGCAGTATTTT. As protein: CASSQGGGSSTDTQYF.

The chain is built from TRBV19 and TRBJ1-4; D may be TRBD1 (5 bases). V was cut by 3 bases and J by 5 bases, with 10 bases left in between. The CDR3 runs to 14 residues. CDR1 and CDR2 (germline): LNHDA, SQIVND (reference sequence). CDR3 DNA sequence: TGTGCCAGTAGTATCAAGGGGTCCAATGAAAAACTGTTTTTT. Protein sequence: CASSIKGSNEKLFF.

The chain joins TRBV11-3 to TRBJ2-7; no reliable D call. Trimming removed 4 bases from V and 2 bases from J, with 6 bases in between. Germline V gives CDR1 SGHNT, CDR2 YENEEA. This CDR3 comprises 12 residues. The chain's CDR3 is CASSSGPYEQYF. In DNA, the CDR3 is TGTGCCAGCAGCTCCGGACCCTACGAGCAGTACTTC.

As regards this clone: The junction and the germline gene differ at one end; a read error may be behind it. The chain employs TRBV7-3 and TRBJ1-5; D gene uncertain. Per germline, CDR1 SGHTA and CDR2 FQGTGA. The CDR3 covers 13 residues. The CDR3 region is CASSLSEVTSPIF. As DNA, the CDR3 is TGTGCCAGCAGCCTAAGTGAAGTGACATCGCCCATTTTT.

The chain uses TRBV15 and TRBJ1-6; no firm D call. Germline CDR1 reads LNHNV; CDR2 reads YYDKDF (reference sequence). There are 16 residues in the CDR3. V was cut by 0 bases and J by 6 bases, with 12 bases left in between. The CDR3 is CATSRENWSGNSPLHF. CDR3 sequence (DNA): TGTGCCACCAGCAGAGAGAACTGGAGTGGTAATTCACCCCTCCACTTT.

This clone came up a few times. This sequence joins TRBV4-1 and TRBJ2-7; D is unresolved. Trimming took 3 bases from V and 3 from J, leaving 21 bases between them. Germline assignment: CDR1 MGHRA and CDR2 YSYEKL. This CDR3 is built from 17 residues. CDR3 nucleotide sequence: TGCGCCAGCAGCCAGGAAATACAGCAAACTTCTTACTACGAGCAGTACTTC. Translation: CASSQEIQQTSYYEQYF.

The chain carries TRBV5-4 and TRBJ1-4; TRBD1 agrees at 8 bases. Germline values: CDR1 SGHNT, CDR2 YYREEE (reference sequence). J lost 8 bases, V lost 5 bases, and 5 bases had no gene match. This CDR3 comprises 13 residues. CDR3 region: CASRGGQAEKLFF. The DNA of the CDR3 is TGTGCCAGCAGAGGGGGACAGGCGGAAAAACTGTTTTTT.

The rearrangement links TRBV15 to TRBJ2-2; the match to TRBD1 covers 9 bases. V was clipped by 1 base and J by 10 bases; unmatched bases: 10. This CDR3 has 16 residues. From germline, CDR1 is LNHNV and CDR2 YYDKDF (reference sequence). DNA for the CDR3: TGTGCCACCAGCAGAGCGACAGGGGGAGTGGTTTTGGAGCTGTTTTTT. This encodes CATSRATGGVVLELFF.